These 29 T cell receptor beta chains originate from one sample sequenced in a study of blood T cell repertoires in COVID-19. Measured with immunoSEQ multiplex PCR; TCRdb has only the in-frame clones, and not every one. The top ten clones hold under 4.5% of a sample with approximately 240,000 clones, 79% of them seen once. The sequenced sample consisted of peripheral blood. The receptors were gathered from a middle-aged woman with active or convalescent COVID-19.

The CDR3 DNA is TGCGCCAGCAGCCCAAGGACAGGGCAAGTTAGGACTGAAGCTTTCTTT. Residues: CASSPRTGQVRTEAFF. The chain recombines TRBV5-1 with TRBJ1-1, with 8 bases that match TRBD1. Germline V gene lookup returns CDR1 SGHRS and CDR2 YFSETQ. There are 16 residues in the CDR3. The V and J ends lost 4 bases and 5 bases, in that order; junction bases with no gene match: 13.

The chain joins TRBV4-1 to TRBJ1-5; a possible D gene is TRBD1 (5 bases). The V end was cut by 5 bases, the J end by 3 bases, with 11 bases between. The length of the CDR3 is 14 residues. The germline V gene encodes CDR1 MGHRA and CDR2 YSYEKL. In DNA form, the CDR3 reads TGCGCCAGCAGCTACCGGGACTACAATCAGCCCCAGCATTTT. Encoded protein: CASSYRDYNQPQHF.

The chain combines TRBV19 with TRBJ1-1, with D possibly TRBD1 on 5 matching bases. V dropped 5 bases and J dropped 4 bases, with 14 bases sitting between them. The CDR3 consists of 14 residues. Germline V gene data show CDR1 as LNHDA and CDR2 as SQIVND (reference sequence). The CDR3 spells CASSPTSGGTEAFF. The CDR3 nucleotides read TGTGCCAGTAGTCCCACTAGCGGGGGCACTGAAGCTTTCTTT.

This clone appeared once. The chain couples TRBV5-1 to TRBJ1-2, with a weak D call TRBD1 (5 bases). CDR1 is SGHRS and CDR2 is YFSETQ in the germline V gene. Trimming took 4 bases from V and 8 from J, leaving 21 bases between them. The CDR3 sequence is 15 residues long. This CDR3 is CASSGQDLGVGGYTF. The CDR3 DNA reads TGCGCCAGCAGCGGCCAGGATCTAGGGGTAGGAGGCTACACCTTC.

A remark on this clone: The same CDR3 also results from other DNA sequences found in this sample. V and J are TRBV7-3 and TRBJ1-1; TRBD1 is a possible D gene (6 bases). V lost 2 bases, J lost 1 base, and 8 bases lay in between. CDR1 and CDR2 (germline): SGHTA, FQGTGA. The CDR3 extends over 14 amino acids. The CDR3 nucleotides read TGTGCCAGCAGCTTACAAGGGGGGAACACTGAAGCTTTCTTT. Its protein product is CASSLQGGNTEAFF.

This clone was seen only a few times. The V call is TRBV10-3, the J call TRBJ2-7; D unresolved. The CDR3 has 12 amino acids. Looked up from germline, CDR1 is ENHRY and CDR2 is SYGVKD. Between the trimmed V and J ends, which lost 2 bases and 3 bases, there was a span of 5 bases. The CDR3 DNA follows: TGTGCCATCAGTGAGACTCGCTACGAGCAGTACGTC. This translates into CAISETRYEQYV.

The chain employs TRBV6-2 or TRBV6-3 and TRBJ1-5; D is possibly TRBD1 (6 bases). Trimming left V 4 bases short and J 4 bases short, with 14 bases between. This CDR3 has 15 residues. Germline CDR1 is MNHEY and CDR2 is SVGEGT. The CDR3 sequence is CASSWTEARNQPQHF. The CDR3 bases are TGTGCCAGCAGTTGGACAGAAGCAAGAAATCAGCCCCAGCATTTT.

The chain joins TRBV5-4 to TRBJ1-2; 8 positions agree with TRBD1. There are 18 residues in the CDR3. Germline-derived CDR1 and CDR2 are SGHNT and YYREEE (reference sequence). J lost 8 bases, V lost 0 bases, and 18 bases had no gene match. CDR3 in DNA: TGTGCCAGCAGCTTGGGTGGACAGGGAAGCCCGTATTCGGGGGGCTACACCTTC. It translates to CASSLGGQGSPYSGGYTF.

The chain recombines TRBV6-5 with TRBJ2-6, with D tentatively TRBD1 (5 bases). Trimming pared 8 bases from V and 3 bases from J, leaving 14 bases between. The germline V gene encodes CDR1 MNHEY and CDR2 SVGAGI. CDR3 length: 15 residues. The CDR3 here is CASARAGYGANVLTF. The CDR3 DNA reads TGTGCCAGCGCCCGGGCAGGGTATGGGGCCAACGTCCTGACTTTC.

Only a few counts were recorded for this clone. The rearrangement uses TRBV7-3 and TRBJ1-3; no reliable D call. CDR1 is SGHTA and CDR2 is FQGTGA in the germline V gene. Trimming removed 5 bases from V and 4 bases from J, with 9 bases in between. This CDR3 spans 13 amino acids. CDR3: CASSPTGGNTIYF. The CDR3 bases are TGTGCCAGCAGCCCTACGGGAGGAAACACCATATATTTT. The full variable domain, completed using reference TRBV7-3 and TRBJ1-3, is GAGVSQTPSNKVTEKGKYVELRCDPISGHTALYWYRQSLGQGPEFLIYFQGTGAADDSGLPNDRFFAVRPEGSVSTLKIQRTERGDSAVYLCASSPTGGNTIYFGEGSWLTVV.

The CDR3 here is CASSSKRLARDEQFF. The CDR3 nucleotides are TGTGCCAGCAGCTCGAAGCGACTAGCGCGAGATGAGCAGTTCTTC. The gene calls are TRBV13 and TRBJ2-1; 8 nucleotides match TRBD2. The CDR3 has 15 residues. V lost 4 bases, J lost 8 bases, and 10 bases stayed unmatched. CDR1 is PRHDT and CDR2 is FYEKMQ in the germline V gene (reference sequence).

The CDR3 spells CASSFFRGRAYNEQFF. CDR3 in DNA: TGTGCCAGCAGCTTTTTCAGGGGGCGGGCCTACAATGAGCAGTTCTTC. The V gene is TRBV7-2, the J gene TRBJ2-1, with TRBD1 identical over 8 bases. The trim removed 3 bases at V and 2 bases at J, leaving 6 bases unmatched. The CDR3 sequence is 16 residues long. Germline CDR1 SGHTA, CDR2 FQGNSA.

The chain carries TRBV29-1 and TRBJ1-2; D may be TRBD1 (5 bases). V was cut by 8 bases and J by 0 bases, with 37 bases left in between. The germline V gene encodes CDR1 SQVTM and CDR2 ANQGSEA. The CDR3 is 21 amino acids. CDR3 protein: CSFYPSGQVLGGSFTNYGYTF. CDR3 DNA sequence: TGCAGCTTCTACCCCTCGGGGCAGGTACTGGGAGGCTCCTTTACTAACTATGGCTACACCTTC.

This sequence joins TRBV19 and TRBJ2-1; 9 bases agree with TRBD1. The CDR3 length is 16 residues. Germline V CDR1 and CDR2: LNHDA, SQIVND (reference sequence). V shed 7 bases and J 2 bases; nucleotides not matched to a gene: 9. The CDR3 coding sequence is TGTGCCAGTACCATGACAGGGGGGTTGGCCTACAATGAGCAGTTCTTC. As protein: CASTMTGGLAYNEQFF.

The rearrangement uses TRBV30 and TRBJ1-4; 7 bases agree with TRBD1. The CDR3 covers 13 residues. The V segment lost 4 bases and the J segment 6 bases; nucleotides outside the gene matches: 5. Germline lookup yields CDR1 GTSNPN and CDR2 SVGIG (reference sequence). CDR3 bases: TGTGCCTGGAAAACAGGGGAGTATGAAAAACTGTTTTTT. Its protein is CAWKTGEYEKLFF. Drawing the rest from reference TRBV30 and TRBJ1-4, the complete variable domain is SQTIHQWPATLVQPVGSPLSLECTVEGTSNPNLYWYRQAAGRGLQLLFYSVGIGQISSEVPQNLSASRPQDRQFILSSKKLLLSDSGFYLCAWKTGEYEKLFFGSGTQLSVL.

This rearrangement joins TRBV10-3 to TRBJ1-6, with D hard to call. There are 15 residues in the CDR3. V gave up 4 bases and J gave up 8 bases, with 15 bases separating them. Germline V gene lookup returns CDR1 ENHRY and CDR2 SYGVKD. The CDR3, as DNA: TGTGCCATCAGTGGAGGGCCTAACATGGATTCACCCCTCCACTTT. Amino acids: CAISGGPNMDSPLHF.

This clone was seen a single time. The rearrangement links TRBV6-1 to TRBJ1-1; maybe TRBD1 (6 bases). Trimming took 4 bases from V and 1 from J, leaving 28 bases between them. The CDR3 has 20 amino acids. Germline V gene data show CDR1 as MNHNS and CDR2 as SASEGT. For the CDR3, the DNA is TGTGCCAGCAGTGCATACGTAATCGGCACAGGGATGGGCGAGAACACTGAAGCTTTCTTT. Translation gives CASSAYVIGTGMGENTEAFF.

The chain joins TRBV11-2 to TRBJ2-1; TRBD2 agrees at 11 bases. CDR3 length: 15 residues. With V trimmed by 4 bases and J by 6 bases, 5 bases remained unmatched. Germline CDR1 reads SGHAT; CDR2 reads FQNNGV. CDR3 region: CASSYSGGALNEQFF. Written as DNA, the CDR3 is TGTGCCAGCAGCTATAGCGGGGGGGCCCTCAATGAGCAGTTCTTC. Full variable domain (remainder filled in from reference TRBV11-2 and TRBJ2-1): EAGVAQSPRYKIIEKRQSVAFWCNPISGHATLYWYQQILGQGPKLLIQFQNNGVVDDSQLPKDRFSAERLKGVDSTLKIQPAKLEDSAVYLCASSYSGGALNEQFFGPGTRLTVL.

The chain uses TRBV24-1 and TRBJ1-4; 9 bases match TRBD1. The J segment lost 8 bases and the V segment lost 3 bases, leaving 6 bases of the junction unmatched. The CDR3 is 15 amino acids. Germline CDR1 KGHDR, CDR2 SFDVKD. The CDR3 DNA is TGTGCCACCAGTGATACGGACAGGGGAGGGGAAAAACTGTTTTTT. This encodes CATSDTDRGGEKLFF.

The V gene is TRBV14, the J gene TRBJ1-2; D is ambiguous. Germline V gene lookup returns CDR1 SGHDN and CDR2 FVKESK. V was trimmed by 8 bases and J by 2 bases, leaving 12 bases between them. This CDR3 spans 13 amino acids. The CDR3 region has the DNA TGTGCCAGCCCGGGGAGGGAAAACTATGGCTACACCTTC. Translated, it gives CASPGRENYGYTF. The full variable domain, with the rest looked up from reference TRBV14 and TRBJ1-2, is EAGVTQFPSHSVIEKGQTVTLRCDPISGHDNLYWYRRVMGKEIKFLLHFVKESKQDESGMPNNRFLAERTGGTYSTLKVQPAELEDSGVYFCASPGRENYGYTFGSGTRLTVV.

This rearrangement joins TRBV19 to TRBJ1-1, with D maybe TRBD1 (6 bases). Trimming shortened V by 4 bases and J by 1 base, and 13 bases separated the two germline ends. This CDR3 region has 15 residues. Germline CDR1 reads LNHDA; CDR2 reads SQIVND (reference sequence). CDR3 DNA: TGTGCCAGTAGTAACCAGGGGAGGGGGAACACTGAAGCTTTCTTT. Amino acid sequence: CASSNQGRGNTEAFF.

This clone was seen more than once but under ten times. The chain joins TRBV2 to TRBJ2-7; no firm D call. The CDR3 sequence is 12 residues long. V dropped 8 bases and J dropped 3 bases, with 11 bases sitting between them. CDR1 and CDR2 from the germline V gene are SNHLY and FYNNEI. The CDR3 loop is CASDAGLYEQYV. Written as DNA, the CDR3 is TGTGCCAGCGATGCAGGCCTCTACGAGCAGTACGTC.

The genes are TRBV2 and TRBJ2-2; no clear D. Per germline, CDR1 SNHLY and CDR2 FYNNEI. V lost 10 bases, J lost 1 base, and 10 bases lay in between. The CDR3 spans 13 residues. The CDR3, as DNA: TGTGCCACCACCCCAGGGAACACCGGGGAGCTGTTTTTT. It codes for CATTPGNTGELFF.

The chain joins TRBV11-2 to TRBJ1-6; no clear D. Germline assignment: CDR1 SGHAT and CDR2 FQNNGV. The CDR3 extends over 13 amino acids. V lost 3 bases and J 10 bases, leaving 10 bases between the germline ends. CDR3 residues: CASSFVEESPLHF. Here the CDR3 DNA reads TGTGCCAGCAGCTTCGTTGAAGAGTCACCCCTCCACTTT.

At least ten counts were recorded for this clone. The chain recombines TRBV11-1 with TRBJ2-5; TRBD2 agrees at 14 bases. V shed 0 bases and J 5 bases; nucleotides not matched to a gene: 2. Germline-derived CDR1 and CDR2 are SGHAT and FQDESV (reference sequence). The CDR3 is made up of 16 amino acids. CDR3 sequence reads: CASSLAGLAGGETQYF. CDR3 nucleotide sequence: TGTGCCAGCAGCTTAGCTGGACTAGCGGGGGGTGAGACCCAGTACTTC. The whole variable domain, remainder taken from reference TRBV11-1 and TRBJ2-5, is EAEVAQSPRYKITEKSQAVAFWCDPISGHATLYWYRQILGQGPELLVQFQDESVVDDSQLPKDRFSAERLKGVDSTLKIQPAELGDSAMYLCASSLAGLAGGETQYFGPGTRLLVL.

In its sample, this clone was seen once. The CDR3 DNA sequence: TGTGCCAGCTCTGGACAGGGTGGAGGCTACACCTTC. Protein: CASSGQGGGYTF. The V call is TRBV18, the J call TRBJ1-2; 8 positions match TRBD1. The length of the CDR3 is 12 residues. Losses at the gene ends were 6 bases for V and 8 bases for J; bases not matched to a gene: 5. Germline-derived CDR1 and CDR2 are KGHSH and LQKENI.

The chain is built from TRBV24-1 and TRBJ1-4, with 11 positions matching TRBD1. V shed 1 base, J shed 3 bases, and the junction held 6 bases outside the gene matches. The CDR3 is 18 amino acids. Germline values: CDR1 KGHDR, CDR2 SFDVKD. The CDR3 reads CATSDLWDRGSPNEKLFF. The CDR3 DNA is TGTGCCACCAGTGATTTATGGGACAGGGGGAGTCCTAATGAAAAACTGTTTTTT.

The J gene is TRBJ1-2, the V gene TRBV6-4, with D uncertain. The CDR3 has 13 residues. The V end was cut by 6 bases, the J end by 0 bases, with 8 bases between. Germline CDR1 is MRHNA and CDR2 is SNTAGT. The chain's CDR3 is CASRPSANYGYTF. Written as DNA, the CDR3 is TGTGCCAGCAGACCATCAGCTAACTATGGCTACACCTTC.

This clone has at least ten counts. The V gene is TRBV15, the J gene TRBJ2-4, with 7 positions matching TRBD2. The CDR3 length is 14 residues. V shed 2 bases and J 5 bases; nucleotides not matched to a gene: 3. Looked up from germline, CDR1 is LNHNV and CDR2 is YYDKDF (reference sequence). The CDR3 reads CATSRLADQNIQYF. The CDR3 DNA reads TGTGCCACCAGCAGACTAGCGGACCAAAACATTCAGTACTTC.